The 6 T cell receptor beta chains reported below all come from one sample, sequenced in a study of control samples from healthy donors and cancer patients. Clones were read by immunoSEQ multiplex PCR, and TCRdb kept only the in-frame ones, dropping some. The table includes 55,000 to 85,000 clones, about 87% detected once. Sequenced sample: PBMCs. These receptors originate from a woman between 50 and 59 years old with head and neck cancer.

The CDR3 sequence: CASSLSAGVTGELFF. Here the CDR3 DNA reads TGTGCCAGCAGTTTATCAGCGGGGGTCACCGGGGAGCTGTTTTTT. The chain links TRBV27 to TRBJ2-2; TRBD2 matches at 8 bases. The CDR3 has 15 amino acids. J lost 4 bases, V lost 0 bases, and 1 base had no gene match. Germline lookup yields CDR1 MNHEY and CDR2 SMNVEV (reference sequence).

V and J are TRBV15 and TRBJ2-7; 9 bases line up with TRBD1. The CDR3 sequence is 18 residues long. The V gene's germline CDR1 is LNHNV and CDR2 YYDKDF (reference sequence). Trimming at V came to 2 bases and at J to 1 base, leaving 12 bases not matched to a gene. CDR3 nucleotides: TGTGCCACCAGCAGACAGACAGGGGGTAGAATAAGGTCCTACGAGCAGTACTTC. It translates to CATSRQTGGRIRSYEQYF.

V gene TRBV28 combines with J gene TRBJ2-2; TRBD1 matches at 10 bases. Trimming took 6 bases from V and 4 from J; bases not matched to a gene: 5. Germline lookup yields CDR1 MDHEN and CDR2 SYDVKM. The CDR3 spans 15 residues. DNA for the CDR3: TGTGCCAGCAGCCCAGACAGGGGGCGCACCGGGGAGCTGTTTTTT. It translates to CASSPDRGRTGELFF.

V usage is TRBV2 and J usage is TRBJ1-4, with D uncertain. The CDR3 consists of 15 residues. V lost 6 bases to trimming and J lost 4 bases, with 15 bases between them. Germline V gene data show CDR1 as SNHLY and CDR2 as FYNNEI. In DNA form, the CDR3 reads TGTGCCAGCAGCACAATGGGGAGCGATAATGAAAAACTGTTTTTT. Its protein is CASSTMGSDNEKLFF.

This clone showed up just a few times. CDR3 sequence (DNA): TGTGCCAGCAGTTTCCCCATTCTCACCGGGACAGGGTCCTACGAGCAGTACTTC. Translation gives CASSFPILTGTGSYEQYF. V usage is TRBV28 and J usage is TRBJ2-7, with 9 bases lining up with TRBD1. The CDR3 consists of 18 residues. Germline CDR1 MDHEN, CDR2 SYDVKM. V was clipped by 3 bases and J by 1 base; unmatched bases: 13.

The chain joins TRBV2 to TRBJ1-1; D uncertain. V dropped 4 bases and J dropped 5 bases, with 8 bases sitting between them. The CDR3 has 12 residues. CDR1 SNHLY and CDR2 FYNNEI come from the germline V gene. The CDR3 sequence: CASSGGGTEAFF. CDR3 DNA: TGTGCCAGCAGTGGGGGTGGTACTGAAGCTTTCTTT.